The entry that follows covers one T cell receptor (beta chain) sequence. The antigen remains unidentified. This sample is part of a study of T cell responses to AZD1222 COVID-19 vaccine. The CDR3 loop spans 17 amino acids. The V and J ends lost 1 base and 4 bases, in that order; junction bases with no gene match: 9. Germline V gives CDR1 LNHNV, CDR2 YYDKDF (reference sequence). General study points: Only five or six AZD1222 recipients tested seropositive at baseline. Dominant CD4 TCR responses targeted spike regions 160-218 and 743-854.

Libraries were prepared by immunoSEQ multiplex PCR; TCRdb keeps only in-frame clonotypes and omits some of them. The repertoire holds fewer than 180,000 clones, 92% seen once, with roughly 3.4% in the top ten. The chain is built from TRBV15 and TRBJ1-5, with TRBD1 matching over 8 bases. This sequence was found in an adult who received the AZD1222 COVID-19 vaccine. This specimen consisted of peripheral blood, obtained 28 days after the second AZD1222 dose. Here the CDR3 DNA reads TGTGCCACCAGCAGAGGGGTCAGGGGGCAAGGGAATCAGCCCCAGCATTTT. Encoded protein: CATSRGVRGQGNQPQHF.